This TCR beta chain was sequenced in a study of cytomegalovirus exposure and HLA in healthy donors. This clone appeared once. The PCR ran on 60 Vbeta and 13 Jbeta primers. The assay was immunoSEQ multiplex PCR, and TCRdb's table has in-frame clones only and misses some. The data contain approximately 210,000 clones, roughly three quarters of them singletons. Sequenced: PBMCs. The sequence was collected from a woman between 45 and 60 years old in good health and CMV-seronegative.

For the CDR3, the DNA is TGTGCCACGGCCGAGGGAAATCAGCCCCAGCATTTT. Its translation: CATAEGNQPQHF. This rearrangement joins TRBV28 to TRBJ1-5, with D uncertain. The CDR3 has 12 amino acids. CDR1 and CDR2 from the germline V gene are MDHEN and SYDVKM. Trimming took off 10 bases at V and 4 bases at J, with 11 bases between the two ends.